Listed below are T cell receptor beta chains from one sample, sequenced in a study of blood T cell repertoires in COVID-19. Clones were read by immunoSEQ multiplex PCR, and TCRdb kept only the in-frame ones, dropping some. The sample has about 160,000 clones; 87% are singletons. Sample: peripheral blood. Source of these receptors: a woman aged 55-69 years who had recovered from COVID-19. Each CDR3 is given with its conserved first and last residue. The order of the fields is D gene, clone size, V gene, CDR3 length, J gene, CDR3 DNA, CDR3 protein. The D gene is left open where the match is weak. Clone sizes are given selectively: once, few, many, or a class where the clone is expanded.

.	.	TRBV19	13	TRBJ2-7	TGTGCCAGTAGTCTCAGGGAAACCTACGAGCAGTACTTC	CASSLRETYEQYF
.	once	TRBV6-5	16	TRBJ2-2	TGTGCCAGCAGTTACAGCGCAGGGGTAAACACCGGGGAGCTGTTTTTT	CASSYSAGVNTGELFF
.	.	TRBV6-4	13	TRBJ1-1	TGTGCCACCAGGGGTTACAGGGAGGGTGAAGCTTTCTTT	CATRGYREGEAFF
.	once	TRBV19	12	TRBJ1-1	TGTGCCAGTGGGGCCCGCTTAACTGAAGCTTTCTTT	CASGARLTEAFF
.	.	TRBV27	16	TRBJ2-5	TGTGCCAGCAGTAAGGCTAGGACAGACTTACAAGAGACCCAGTACTTC	CASSKARTDLQETQYF
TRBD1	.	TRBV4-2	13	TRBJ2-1	TGTGCCAGCAGCTTAACAGGGGGCATTGAGCAGTTCTTC	CASSLTGGIEQFF
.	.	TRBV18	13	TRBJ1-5	TGTGCCAGCTCACCCCAATCGAGCCAGCCCCAGCATTTT	CASSPQSSQPQHF
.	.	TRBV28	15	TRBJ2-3	TGTGCCAGCACATTACAGGGTACCCCCACAGATACGCAGTATTTT	CASTLQGTPTDTQYF
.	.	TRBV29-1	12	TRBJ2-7	TGCAGCGTCGACCAGGGGTCCCACGAGCAGTACTTC	CSVDQGSHEQYF
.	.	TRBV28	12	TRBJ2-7	TGTGCCAGCAGTTTGGTACAGGTTGAGCAGTACTTC	CASSLVQVEQYF
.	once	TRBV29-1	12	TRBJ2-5	TGCAGCGTTGTCAGATTTCAAGAGACCCAGTACTTC	CSVVRFQETQYF
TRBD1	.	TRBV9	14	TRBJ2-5	TGTGCCAGCAGCTTATGGACAGGGGCGGCGACCCAGTACTTC	CASSLWTGAATQYF
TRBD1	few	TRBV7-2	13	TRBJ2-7	TGTGCCAGCAGCCCCGGGACAGCTCGGGGGCAGTACTTC	CASSPGTARGQYF
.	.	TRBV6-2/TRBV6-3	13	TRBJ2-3	TGTGCCAGCAGTTTGCGCCCCACAGATACGCAGTATTTT	CASSLRPTDTQYF
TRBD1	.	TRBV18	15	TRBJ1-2	TGTGCCAGCTCACCCAGGGGGACAGCCTCTTATGGCTACACCTTC	CASSPRGTASYGYTF
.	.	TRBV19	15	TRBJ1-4	TGTGCCAGTAGTATGTGGCAGGGTGGCGATGAAAAACTGTTTTTT	CASSMWQGGDEKLFF
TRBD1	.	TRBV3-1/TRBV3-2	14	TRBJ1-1	TGTGCCAGCAGCGCCTACAGGGGAATGGCTGAAGCTTTCTTT	CASSAYRGMAEAFF
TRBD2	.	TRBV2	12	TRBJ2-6	TGTGCCAGCGTCCGGGAGGGCAACGTCCTGACTTTC	CASVREGNVLTF
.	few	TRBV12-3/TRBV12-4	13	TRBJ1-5	TGTGCCAGCAGCCGAACGGGGAATCAGCCCCAGCATTTT	CASSRTGNQPQHF
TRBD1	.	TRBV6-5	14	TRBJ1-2	TGTGCCAGCACTTCAGGGGGGACAGGGTTAGGCTACACCTTC	CASTSGGTGLGYTF
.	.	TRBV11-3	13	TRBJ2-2	TGTGCCAGCAGCTTAATAAAAACCGGGGAGCTGTTTTTT	CASSLIKTGELFF
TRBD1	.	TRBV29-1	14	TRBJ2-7	TGCAGCGTCCAGACCGGGACAGGGAAGTACGAGCAGTACTTC	CSVQTGTGKYEQYF
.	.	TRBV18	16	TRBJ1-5	TGTGCCAGCTCACCCAGCACAGGGAATAGCAATCAGCCCCAGCATTTT	CASSPSTGNSNQPQHF
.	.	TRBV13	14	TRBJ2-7	TGTGCCAGCAGCTTGACAGTCAGCTCCTACGAGCAGTACTTC	CASSLTVSSYEQYF
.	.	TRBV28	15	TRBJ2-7	TGTGCCAGCAGTTTATCCGGGACAAAAACCTACGAGCAGTACTTC	CASSLSGTKTYEQYF
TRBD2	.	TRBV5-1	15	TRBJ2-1	TGCGCCAGCAGACGCGGGGGGGCTTCCTACAATGAGCAGTTCTTC	CASRRGGASYNEQFF
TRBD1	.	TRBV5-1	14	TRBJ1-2	TGCGCCAGCAGCGATCGAGGGGGCGACTATGGCTACACCTTC	CASSDRGGDYGYTF
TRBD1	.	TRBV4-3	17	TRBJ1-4	TGCGCCAGCAGCCAAGGAAGGGACAGTGCAACTAATGAAAAACTGTTTTTT	CASSQGRDSATNEKLFF
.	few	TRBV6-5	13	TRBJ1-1	TGTGCCAGCAGTTATGACATGAACACTGAAGCTTTCTTT	CASSYDMNTEAFF
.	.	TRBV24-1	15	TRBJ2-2	TGTGCCACCAGTGATGCGGGACTCTACACCGGGGAGCTGTTTTTT	CATSDAGLYTGELFF
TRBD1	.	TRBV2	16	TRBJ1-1	TGTGCCAGCAGGGAACCGGGACAGGGGCGAGATTTTGAAGCTTTCTTT	CASREPGQGRDFEAFF
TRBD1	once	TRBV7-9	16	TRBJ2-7	TGTGCCAGCAGCGGCCGGGACAGGGGCGTTCAGGATGGGCAGTACTTC	CASSGRDRGVQDGQYF
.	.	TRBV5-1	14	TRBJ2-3	TGCGCCAGCAGACTGGTGGCCCAGGTAGATACGCAGTATTTT	CASRLVAQVDTQYF
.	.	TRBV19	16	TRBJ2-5	TGTGCCAGTAGTATAGTAGGGGTCGCGAGACAAGAGACCCAGTACTTC	CASSIVGVARQETQYF
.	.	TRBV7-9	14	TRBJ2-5	TGTGCCAGCAGCTTAAGGGGAAACCAAGAGACCCAGTACTTC	CASSLRGNQETQYF
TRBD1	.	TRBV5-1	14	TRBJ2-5	TGCGCCAGCAGCTTGGCCACAGGGGTAGAGACCCAGTACTTC	CASSLATGVETQYF
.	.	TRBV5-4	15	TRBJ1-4	TGTGCCAGTAATCCAGGGCGGGGAGTTAATGAAAAACTGTTTTTT	CASNPGRGVNEKLFF
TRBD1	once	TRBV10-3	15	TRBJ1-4	TGTGCCATCAGTGACCAGGGGGCACCTAATGAAAAACTGTTTTTT	CAISDQGAPNEKLFF
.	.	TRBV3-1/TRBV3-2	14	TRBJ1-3	TGTGCCAGCAGCCAAGAGAGGGCGGGAAACACCATATATTTT	CASSQERAGNTIYF
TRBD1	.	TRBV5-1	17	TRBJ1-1	TGCGCCAGCAGCTTAAGACAGGGGATTGGAATGAACACTGAAGCTTTCTTT	CASSLRQGIGMNTEAFF
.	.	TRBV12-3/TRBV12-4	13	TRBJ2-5	TGTGCCAGCAGCCCCCTGGGGGGAGAGACCCAGTACTTC	CASSPLGGETQYF
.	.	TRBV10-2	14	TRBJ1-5	TGCGCCAGCAGTGAAACTTCGGTTGGTCAGCCCCAGCATTTT	CASSETSVGQPQHF
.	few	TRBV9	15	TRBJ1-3	TGTGCCAGCAGCGTAGCGGGGGGCTGGGGAAACACCATATATTTT	CASSVAGGWGNTIYF
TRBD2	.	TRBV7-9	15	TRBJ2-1	TGTGCCAGCAGCGTTCTAGCGGGGGAGCTCAATGAGCAGTTCTTC	CASSVLAGELNEQFF
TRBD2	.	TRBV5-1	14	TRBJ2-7	TGCGCCAGCCGTCGGGGGGAGGGTCCCTACGAGCAGTACTTC	CASRRGEGPYEQYF
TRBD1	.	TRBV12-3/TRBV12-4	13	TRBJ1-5	TGTGCCAGCAGCGTGGACAGGCATCAGCCCCAGCATTTT	CASSVDRHQPQHF
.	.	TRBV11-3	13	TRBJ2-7	TGTGCCAGCAGCCTATGGGCCTCCTACGAGCAGTACTTC	CASSLWASYEQYF
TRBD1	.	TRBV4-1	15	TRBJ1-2	TGCGCCAGCAGCCAAGATCACGGGACAGGGGCAGGCTACACCTTC	CASSQDHGTGAGYTF
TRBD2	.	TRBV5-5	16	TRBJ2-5	TGTGCCAGCACCCTTGGACCGGGGGCGGGAGGAGAGACCCAGTACTTC	CASTLGPGAGGETQYF
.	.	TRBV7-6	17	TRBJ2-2	TGTGCCAGCAGCTTACAGCCGGGACAAGTAATCACCGGGGAGCTGTTTTTT	CASSLQPGQVITGELFF
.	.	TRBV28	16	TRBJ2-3	TGTGCCAGCAGCGACCACCTCGGGAAGCTCACAGATACGCAGTATTTT	CASSDHLGKLTDTQYF
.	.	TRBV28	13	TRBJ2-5	TGTGCCAGCAGGCCCATAGCGAAAGAGACCCAGTACTTC	CASRPIAKETQYF
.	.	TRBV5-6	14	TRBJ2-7	TGTGCCAGCAGCTTGACAGGTTTCTCCTACGAGCAGTACTTC	CASSLTGFSYEQYF
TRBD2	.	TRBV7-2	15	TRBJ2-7	TGTGCCAGCAGCTACCAGACTAGCGGGCTCTACGAGCAGTACTTC	CASSYQTSGLYEQYF
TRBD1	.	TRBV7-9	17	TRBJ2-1	TGTGCCAGCAGCACCCGAACCGGGACAGGGATAAACAATGAGCAGTTCTTC	CASSTRTGTGINNEQFF
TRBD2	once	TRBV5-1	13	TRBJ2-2	TGCGCCAGCAGCCCGGGAGGGACCGGGGAGCTGTTTTTT	CASSPGGTGELFF
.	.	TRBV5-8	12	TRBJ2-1	TGTGCCAGCAGCTTGCACGGAGCCGAGCAGTTCTTC	CASSLHGAEQFF
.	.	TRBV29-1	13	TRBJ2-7	TGCAGCGTTGAAGACCCCGACAGCTACGAGCAGTACTTC	CSVEDPDSYEQYF
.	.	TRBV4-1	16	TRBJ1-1	TGCGCCACGGGAAGGCCCGGAGAGATGGTAGCTACTGAAGCTTTCTTT	CATGRPGEMVATEAFF
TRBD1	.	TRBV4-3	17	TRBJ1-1	TGCGCCAGCAGCCAACTCCTGGTCACACAGGGGGGGACTGAAGCTTTCTTT	CASSQLLVTQGGTEAFF